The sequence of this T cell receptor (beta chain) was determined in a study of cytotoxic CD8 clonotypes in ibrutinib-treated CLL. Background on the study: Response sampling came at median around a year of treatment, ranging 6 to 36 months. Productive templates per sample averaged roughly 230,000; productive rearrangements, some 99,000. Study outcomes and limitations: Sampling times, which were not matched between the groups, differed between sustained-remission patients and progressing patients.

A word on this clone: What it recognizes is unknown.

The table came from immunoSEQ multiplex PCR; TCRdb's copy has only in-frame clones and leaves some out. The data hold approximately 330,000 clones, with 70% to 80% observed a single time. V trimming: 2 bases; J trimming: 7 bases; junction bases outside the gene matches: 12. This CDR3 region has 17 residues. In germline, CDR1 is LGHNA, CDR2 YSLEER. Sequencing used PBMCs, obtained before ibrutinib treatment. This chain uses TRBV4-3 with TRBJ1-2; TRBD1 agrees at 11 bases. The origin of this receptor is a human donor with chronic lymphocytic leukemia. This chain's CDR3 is CASSQPGQGARAFGYTF. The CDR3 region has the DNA TGCGCCAGCAGCCAACCCGGACAGGGGGCGAGGGCCTTTGGCTACACCTTC.